This TCR beta chain comes out of a study of T cell changes during pregnancy in multiple sclerosis. Sequenced by immunoSEQ multiplex PCR; TCRdb stores in-frame clones only, minus some. The repertoire holds some 44,000 clones, with 70% to 90% as singletons. The CDR3 sequence is 17 residues long. Germline-derived CDR1 and CDR2 are MNHEY and SMNVEV (reference sequence). V shed 4 bases, J shed 6 bases, and the junction held 11 bases outside the gene matches. This clone was detected only a few times. This material consisted of CD4+ T cells from peripheral blood mononuclear cells, taken after pregnancy. The chain combines TRBV27 with TRBJ1-6, with 8 nucleotides matching TRBD1. The TCR sequence derives from a female donor with multiple sclerosis, enrolled in a pregnancy study. CDR3 in amino acids: CASSSLLRTGRNSPLHF. The CDR3 region has the DNA TGTGCCAGCAGTTCCCTCCTGAGGACAGGGCGTAATTCACCCCTCCACTTT.